One sample yielded the 23 T cell receptor beta chains listed below, sequenced in a study of Ad26.COV2.S vaccination and SARS-CoV-2 variants. Treatment meaning: 15 to 20 received Ad26.COV2.S at low or high dose, single or two shots; 5 received placebo; per-sample allocation not given. Specimen acquisition occurred on day 63 following the initial vaccine or placebo injection. Using immunoSEQ multiplex PCR, the repertoire was profiled, and TCRdb retains in-frame clones only, with some absent. The table shows a few hundred thousand clones, with almost 90% occurring only once. The starting material was peripheral blood, obtained in a trial of Ad26.COV2.S vaccine versus placebo. These receptors came from a person between 18 and 60 years old who received the Ad26.COV2.S COVID-19 vaccine or a placebo.

The V gene is TRBV6-5, the J gene TRBJ1-3; no clear D gene. V lost 7 bases and J lost 0, with 13 bases in between. This CDR3 is built from 15 residues. Looked up from germline, CDR1 is MNHEY and CDR2 is SVGAGI. The CDR3 loop reads CASTRLEGSGNTIYF. The CDR3 DNA sequence: TGTGCCAGCACCCGTTTGGAAGGCTCTGGAAACACCATATATTTT.

As DNA, the CDR3 is TGCGCCAGCAGCCAAGAACGGGGGTTAGCCAAAAACATTCAGTACTTC. It is translated as CASSQERGLAKNIQYF. The chain employs TRBV4-3 and TRBJ2-4; D perhaps matches TRBD2 (6 bases). The CDR3 loop spans 16 amino acids. Germline-derived CDR1 and CDR2 are LGHNA and YSLEER. V lost 0 bases, J lost 0 bases, and 9 bases lay in between.

This rearrangement joins TRBV6-6 to TRBJ1-1, with 7 bases lining up with TRBD1. V dropped 9 bases and J dropped 4; count of bases not matched to a gene: 8. The germline V gene has CDR1 MNHNY and CDR2 SVGAGI (reference sequence). The length of the CDR3 is 13 residues. The CDR3 region is CARAQQGRTEAFF. CDR3 bases: TGTGCCAGAGCTCAACAGGGGCGCACTGAAGCTTTCTTT.

This chain joins TRBV19 and TRBJ2-2; tentatively, D is TRBD2 (5 bases). With 0 bases removed from V and 6 bases from J, the gap between germline ends came to 5 bases. CDR3 length equals 13 residues. Germline V gene data show CDR1 as LNHDA and CDR2 as SQIVND (reference sequence). The DNA for the CDR3 is TGTGCCAGTAGTATAGAACTAGCCGGGGAGCTGTTTTTT. Translated: CASSIELAGELFF.

The chain is built from TRBV20-1 and TRBJ1-2; possibly TRBD1 for D (6 bases). The CDR3 is made up of 11 amino acids. Germline V gene sequence: CDR1 DFQATT, CDR2 SNEGSKA (reference sequence). The germline V and J ends were trimmed by 8 bases and 5 bases, with 12 bases remaining between them. The CDR3 coding sequence is TGCAGTTCTACAGGGTCATATGGCTACACCTTC. Its translation is CSSTGSYGYTF.

V gene TRBV11-3 combines with J gene TRBJ2-3; D is possibly TRBD1 (7 bases). The germline V and J ends were trimmed by 6 bases and 1 base, with 23 bases remaining between them. CDR3 size: 18 residues. Germline V CDR1 and CDR2: SGHNT, YENEEA. The CDR3 nucleotides read TGTGCCAGCAGTCACCAGGGGGGACCATACCATGGCACAGATACGCAGTATTTT. Its translation is CASSHQGGPYHGTDTQYF. The variable domain in full, completed from reference TRBV11-3 and TRBJ2-3, reads EAGVVQSPRYKIIEKKQPVAFWCNPISGHNTLYWYLQNLGQGPELLIRYENEEAVDDSQLPKDRFSAERLKGVDSTLKIQPAELGDSAVYLCASSHQGGPYHGTDTQYFGPGTRLTVL.

The chain has TRBV6-2 or TRBV6-3 and TRBJ1-1, with 7 nucleotides matching TRBD1. V lost 5 bases, J lost 11 bases, and 14 bases stayed unmatched. The CDR3 is 14 residues long. CDR1 and CDR2 (germline): MNHEY, SVGEGT. The CDR3 protein is CASSLLVTGISAFF. As DNA, the CDR3 is TGTGCCAGCAGTCTCCTCGTGACAGGGATATCGGCTTTCTTT.

The rearrangement uses TRBV9 and TRBJ2-2; D is possibly TRBD1 or TRBD2 (5 bases each). The CDR3 is 14 amino acids. Trimming took 0 bases from V and 6 from J, leaving 9 bases between them. Germline CDR1 reads SGDLS; CDR2 reads YYNGEE. This CDR3 is CASSVAQGPGELFF. CDR3 in DNA: TGTGCCAGCAGCGTAGCCCAGGGACCCGGGGAGCTGTTTTTT.

This rearrangement joins TRBV7-9 to TRBJ2-5; 9 bases line up with TRBD1. J gave up 5 bases and V 7 bases, and 14 bases lay outside the gene matches. Per the germline V gene, CDR1 is SEHNR and CDR2 is FQNEAQ (reference sequence). CDR3 length equals 16 residues. CDR3 region: CASNDVGTGMSETQYF. The CDR3 bases are TGTGCCAGCAACGATGTAGGGACAGGGATGAGTGAGACCCAGTACTTC.

In this sample, this clone turned up once. The V call is TRBV6-2 or TRBV6-3, the J call TRBJ1-1; TRBD1 aligns across 9 bases. CDR3 length equals 15 residues. CDR1 is MNHEY, CDR2 SVGEGT, per germline. V trimming: 2 bases; J trimming: 5 bases; junction bases outside the gene matches: 6. In DNA form, the CDR3 reads TGTGCCAGCAGTTACCCGGGACAGGGTGGAACTGAAGCTTTCTTT. It encodes CASSYPGQGGTEAFF.

The chain links TRBV10-3 to TRBJ1-2; D remains unclear. The V gene's germline CDR1 is ENHRY and CDR2 SYGVKD. Between the trimmed V and J ends, which lost 0 bases and 0 bases, there was a span of 5 bases. The CDR3 is 14 amino acids. The chain's CDR3 is CAISESLANYGYTF. The DNA for the CDR3 is TGTGCCATCAGTGAGTCGTTGGCTAACTATGGCTACACCTTC.

The chain has TRBV15 and TRBJ2-6, with D possibly TRBD1 on 5 matching bases. The CDR3 covers 20 residues. Germline CDR1 reads LNHNV; CDR2 reads YYDKDF (reference sequence). V was cut by 1 base and J by 3 bases, with 22 bases left in between. The CDR3 reads CATSRGGSGQEMFGANVLTF. CDR3 nucleotide sequence: TGTGCCACCAGCAGAGGGGGCTCCGGGCAGGAGATGTTTGGGGCCAACGTCCTGACTTTC.

V is TRBV29-1 and J is TRBJ1-1, with D uncertain. Trimming shortened V by 7 bases and J by 3 bases, and 9 bases separated the two germline ends. The CDR3 loop spans 11 amino acids. The V gene's germline CDR1 is SQVTM and CDR2 ANQGSEA. The CDR3 DNA follows: TGCAGCGCCAGTGACTACACTGAAGCTTTCTTT. This translates into CSASDYTEAFF.

The V and J genes are TRBV7-2 and TRBJ1-1; D remains ambiguous. V shed 1 base and J shed 0 bases, with 12 bases lying between them. The CDR3 has 16 amino acids. CDR1 SGHTA and CDR2 FQGNSA come from the germline V gene. This chain's CDR3 is CASSLVAVLLNTEAFF. The CDR3, as DNA: TGTGCCAGCAGCTTAGTAGCCGTCCTGCTGAACACTGAAGCTTTCTTT.

This chain links TRBV9 with TRBJ2-7; 10 bases agree with TRBD1. V gave up 4 bases and J gave up 6 bases; unmatched junction bases: 7. This CDR3 comprises 14 residues. Germline V gene lookup returns CDR1 SGDLS and CDR2 YYNGEE. CDR3 protein: CASSPTGQGPEQYF. For the CDR3, the DNA is TGTGCCAGCAGCCCGACGGGACAGGGGCCCGAGCAGTACTTC.

The sample holds one count of this clone. The J gene is TRBJ1-5, the V gene TRBV5-1; the D gene is possibly TRBD1 (6 bases). The CDR3 is 15 residues long. The V and J ends lost 0 bases and 2 bases respectively, with 9 bases between them. Germline assignment: CDR1 SGHRS and CDR2 YFSETQ. CDR3 coding DNA: TGCGCCAGCAGCTTGGAGGGGGTCGGCAATCAGCCCCAGCATTTT. Its protein product is CASSLEGVGNQPQHF.

The chain carries TRBV10-3 and TRBJ1-2, with a possible D match to TRBD1 (6 bases). The CDR3 totals 15 residues. Germline V CDR1 and CDR2: ENHRY, SYGVKD. With 7 bases removed from V and 8 bases from J, the gap between germline ends came to 23 bases. The CDR3 reads CAIIDGRGGLWGYTF. The CDR3 DNA reads TGTGCCATCATAGACGGGCGAGGGGGGCTATGGGGCTACACCTTC.

The chain joins TRBV29-1 to TRBJ1-1, with D possibly TRBD1 on 6 matching bases. Germline CDR1 and CDR2: SQVTM and ANQGSEA. V lost 1 base and J 2 bases, leaving 14 bases between the germline ends. The CDR3 covers 15 residues. Here the CDR3 reads CSVEAIGGTNTEAFF. The CDR3, as DNA: TGCAGCGTTGAAGCCATTGGGGGGACAAACACTGAAGCTTTCTTT.

The sample holds one count of this clone. The rearrangement links TRBV4-2 to TRBJ2-1; no clear D. This CDR3 region has 11 residues. CDR1 and CDR2 (germline): LGHNA, YNFKEQ. V was cut by 1 base and J by 8 bases, with 3 bases left in between. The CDR3 DNA sequence: TGTGCCAGCAGCCAAGGGGATGAGCAGTTCTTC. Translating gives CASSQGDEQFF.

This clone was detected only once. The V call is TRBV25-1, the J call TRBJ1-1; D is ambiguous. The CDR3 runs 13 residues. CDR1 is MGHDK and CDR2 is SYGVNS in the germline V gene. Deletions cut 10 bases from V and 0 bases from J, with 12 bases between. CDR3 protein: CAIPMTLNTEAFF. The CDR3, as DNA: TGTGCCATTCCGATGACATTGAACACTGAAGCTTTCTTT.

The chain is built from TRBV18 and TRBJ1-1; D is undetermined. The CDR3 has 16 amino acids. The germline gives CDR1 KGHSH, CDR2 LQKENI. V shed 6 bases and J shed 1 base, with 18 bases lying between them. The CDR3 DNA reads as TGTGCCAGCTCCCCGGCGGGTGGGCTACCGAACACTGAAGCTTTCTTT. Amino acid sequence: CASSPAGGLPNTEAFF.

The chain uses TRBV7-6 and TRBJ1-1; the D gene is possibly TRBD1 (6 bases). CDR1 is SGHVS and CDR2 is FNYEAQ in the germline V gene. V shed 5 bases and J shed 1 base, with 14 bases lying between them. There are 15 residues in the CDR3. DNA for the CDR3: TGTGCCAGCAGCAGATTAGGACAGCGGAACACTGAAGCTTTCTTT. Translating it yields CASSRLGQRNTEAFF.

The gene calls are TRBV29-1 and TRBJ1-2; D remains unclear. V was cut by 4 bases and J by 4 bases, with 4 bases left in between. The CDR3 is made up of 10 amino acids. The germline gives CDR1 SQVTM, CDR2 ANQGSEA. The CDR3 loop reads CSVASYGYTF. As DNA, the CDR3 is TGCAGCGTTGCCAGCTATGGCTACACCTTC.